This T cell receptor beta chain comes out of a study of blood T cell repertoires in COVID-19. Study summary: Sites in the United States, Italy and Spain provided acute and convalescent COVID-19 samples. PBMCs, B-cell-depleted T cells, or T cells provided the cDNA or gDNA that made up the material.

This clone was found a few times. The CDR3 spans 13 residues. The V end lost 4 bases, the J end lost 2 bases, and 9 bases lay between the germline ends. Per the germline V gene, CDR1 is SGHTA and CDR2 is FQGNSA. The method was immunoSEQ multiplex PCR; TCRdb's version includes in-frame clones alone and lacks a portion of them. The sample shows around 260,000 clones, over 75% of them seen only once. The V gene is TRBV7-2, the J gene TRBJ2-7; no clear D gene. This receptor was obtained from a human donor in a cohort sampled during active COVID-19. Sequencing was carried out using peripheral blood. CDR3 sequence reads: CASSSLGAYEQYF. DNA of the CDR3: TGTGCCAGCAGCTCCCTAGGCGCCTACGAGCAGTACTTC.